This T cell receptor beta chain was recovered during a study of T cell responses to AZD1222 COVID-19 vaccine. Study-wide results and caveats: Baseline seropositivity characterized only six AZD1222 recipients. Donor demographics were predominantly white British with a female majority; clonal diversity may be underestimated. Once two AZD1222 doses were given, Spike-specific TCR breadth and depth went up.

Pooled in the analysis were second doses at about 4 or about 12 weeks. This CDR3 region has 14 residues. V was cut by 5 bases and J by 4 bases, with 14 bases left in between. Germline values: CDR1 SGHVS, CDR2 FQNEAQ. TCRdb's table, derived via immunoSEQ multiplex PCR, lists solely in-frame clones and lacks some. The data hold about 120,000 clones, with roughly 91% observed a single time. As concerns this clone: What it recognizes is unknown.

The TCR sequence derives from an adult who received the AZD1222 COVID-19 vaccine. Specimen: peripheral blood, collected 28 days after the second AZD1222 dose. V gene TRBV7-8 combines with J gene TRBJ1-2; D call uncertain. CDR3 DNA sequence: TGTGCCAGCAGCACCGTCGGACGGACCTATGGCTACACCTTC. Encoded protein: CASSTVGRTYGYTF.